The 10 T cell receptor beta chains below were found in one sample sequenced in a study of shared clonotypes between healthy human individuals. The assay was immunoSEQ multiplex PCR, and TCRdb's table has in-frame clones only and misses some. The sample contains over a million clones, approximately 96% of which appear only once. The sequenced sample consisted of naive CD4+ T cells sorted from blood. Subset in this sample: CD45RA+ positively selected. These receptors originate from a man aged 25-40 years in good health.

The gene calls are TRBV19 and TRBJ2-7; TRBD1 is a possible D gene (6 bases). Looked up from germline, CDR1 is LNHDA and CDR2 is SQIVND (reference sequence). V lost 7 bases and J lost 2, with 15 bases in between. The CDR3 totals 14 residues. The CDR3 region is CASKDNPGAYEQYF. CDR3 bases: TGTGCCAGTAAGGACAATCCAGGGGCCTACGAGCAGTACTTC.

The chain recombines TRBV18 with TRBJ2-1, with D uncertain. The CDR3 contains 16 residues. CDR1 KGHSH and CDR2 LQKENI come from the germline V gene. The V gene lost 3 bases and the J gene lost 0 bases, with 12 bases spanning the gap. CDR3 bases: TGTGCCAGCTCACCCTTGGGTTCAAGCTCCTACAATGAGCAGTTCTTC. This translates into CASSPLGSSSYNEQFF.

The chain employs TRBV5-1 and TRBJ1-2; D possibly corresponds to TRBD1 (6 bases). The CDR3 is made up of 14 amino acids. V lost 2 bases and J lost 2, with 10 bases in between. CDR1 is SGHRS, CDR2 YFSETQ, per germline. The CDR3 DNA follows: TGCGCCAGCAGCTTTGGAGGGGGGAACTATGGCTACACCTTC. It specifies CASSFGGGNYGYTF.

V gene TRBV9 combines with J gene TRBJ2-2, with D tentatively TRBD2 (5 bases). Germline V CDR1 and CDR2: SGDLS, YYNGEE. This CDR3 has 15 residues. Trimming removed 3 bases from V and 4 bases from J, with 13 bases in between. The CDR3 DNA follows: TGTGCCAGCAGCGACCCGCCGGGGATCACCGGGGAGCTGTTTTTT. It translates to CASSDPPGITGELFF.

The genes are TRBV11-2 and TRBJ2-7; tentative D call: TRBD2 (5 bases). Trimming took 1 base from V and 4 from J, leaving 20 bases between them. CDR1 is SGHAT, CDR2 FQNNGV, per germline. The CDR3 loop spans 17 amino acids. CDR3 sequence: CASSLANSPAEFYEQYF. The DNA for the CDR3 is TGTGCCAGCAGCTTAGCTAACTCGCCAGCGGAGTTTTACGAGCAGTACTTC.

CDR3 DNA: TGTGCCAGCAGTTTGGTAGGGTTGGGTCAGCCCCAGCATTTT. Translating it yields CASSLVGLGQPQHF. The gene calls are TRBV28 and TRBJ1-5; D call uncertain. This CDR3 region has 14 residues. CDR1 and CDR2 from the germline V gene are MDHEN and SYDVKM. Trimming took off 3 bases at V and 6 bases at J, with 12 bases between the two ends.

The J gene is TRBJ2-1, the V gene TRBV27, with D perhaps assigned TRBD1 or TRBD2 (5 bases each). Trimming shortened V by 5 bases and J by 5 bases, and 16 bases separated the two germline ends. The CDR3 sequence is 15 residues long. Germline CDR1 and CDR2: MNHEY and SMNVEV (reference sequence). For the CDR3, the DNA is TGTGCCAGCAGTCCCTGGGCTGTGGGGGACAATGAGCAGTTCTTC. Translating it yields CASSPWAVGDNEQFF.

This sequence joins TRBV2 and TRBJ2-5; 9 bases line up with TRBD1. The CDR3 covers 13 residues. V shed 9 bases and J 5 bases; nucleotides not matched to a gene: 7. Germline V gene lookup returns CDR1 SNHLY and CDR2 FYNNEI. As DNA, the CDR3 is TGTGCCAGTGGAGACAGGGGGATCGAGACCCAGTACTTC. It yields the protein CASGDRGIETQYF.

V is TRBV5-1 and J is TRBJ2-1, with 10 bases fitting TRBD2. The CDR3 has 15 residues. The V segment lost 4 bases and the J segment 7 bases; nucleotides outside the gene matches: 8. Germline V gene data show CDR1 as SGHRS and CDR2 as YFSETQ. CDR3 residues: CASSTPSGSGNEQFF. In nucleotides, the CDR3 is TGCGCCAGCAGCACTCCTAGCGGGAGCGGGAATGAGCAGTTCTTC.

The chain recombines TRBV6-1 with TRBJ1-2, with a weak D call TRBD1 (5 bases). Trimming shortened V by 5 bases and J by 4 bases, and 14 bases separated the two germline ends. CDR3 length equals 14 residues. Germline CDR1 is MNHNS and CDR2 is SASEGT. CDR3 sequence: CASSSTRTPYGYTF. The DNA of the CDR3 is TGTGCCAGCAGTTCAACTCGGACACCCTATGGCTACACCTTC.